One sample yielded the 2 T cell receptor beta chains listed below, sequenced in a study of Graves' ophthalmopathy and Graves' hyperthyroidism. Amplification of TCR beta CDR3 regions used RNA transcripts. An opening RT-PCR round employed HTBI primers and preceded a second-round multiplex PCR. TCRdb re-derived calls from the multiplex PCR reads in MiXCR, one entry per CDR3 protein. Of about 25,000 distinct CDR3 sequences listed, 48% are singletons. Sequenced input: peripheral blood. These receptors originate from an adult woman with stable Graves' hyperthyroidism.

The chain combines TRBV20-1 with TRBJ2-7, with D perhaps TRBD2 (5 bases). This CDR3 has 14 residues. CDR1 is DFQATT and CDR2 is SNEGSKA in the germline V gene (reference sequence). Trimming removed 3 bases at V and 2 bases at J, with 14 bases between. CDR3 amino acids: CSASTADRTYEQYF. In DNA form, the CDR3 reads TGCAGTGCTAGTACAGCGGACCGAACCTACGAGCAGTACTTC.

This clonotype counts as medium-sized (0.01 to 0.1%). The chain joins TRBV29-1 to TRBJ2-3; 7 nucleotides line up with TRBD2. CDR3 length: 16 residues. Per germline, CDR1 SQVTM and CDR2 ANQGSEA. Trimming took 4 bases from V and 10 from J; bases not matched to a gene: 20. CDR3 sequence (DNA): TGCAGCGTTGTGGATACTAGCGCCGAAGCATATTATTCGCAGTATTTT. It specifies CSVVDTSAEAYYSQYF.